This TCR beta chain was documented in a study of blood T cell repertoires in COVID-19. Method: immunoSEQ multiplex PCR; TCRdb's copy keeps in-frame clones and lacks some. This table has some 130,000 clones, about 91% appearing once. This clone is a singleton in its sample. Sequenced sample: peripheral blood. The sequence came from a middle-aged man with acute or convalescent COVID-19.

The CDR3 sequence is CAITERSNTGELFF. DNA of the CDR3: TGTGCCATCACGGAGAGATCGAACACCGGGGAGCTGTTTTTT. V is TRBV10-3 and J is TRBJ2-2; D gene ambiguous. Germline V gene sequence: CDR1 ENHRY, CDR2 SYGVKD. This CDR3 contains 14 residues. V was shortened by 7 bases and J by 0 bases, with 9 bases between the two germline ends.